This paragraph covers one T cell receptor beta chain sequence. The antigen is unknown. Assay used: immunoSEQ multiplex PCR; TCRdb lists only in-frame clones, some missing. The sample has about 14,000 clones, more than 70% seen once. Controls had myeloablative marrow grafts with methotrexate and calcineurin inhibitor, sampled at 1 year. CDR1 is SGHRS, CDR2 YFSETQ, per germline. Trimming pared 2 bases from V and 5 bases from J, leaving 7 bases between. This CDR3 spans 12 amino acids. The data derive from a study of T cells after posttransplantation cyclophosphamide. Study-level findings and limits: Recipient CMV seropositivity and CMV reactivation strongly tracked TRB clonality.

The TCR was taken from a male patient in his late teens or twenties who received an allogeneic stem cell transplant from a related donor, was CMV-positive, and had no GVHD. Some T cells may arise from the graft donor. The rearrangement uses TRBV5-1 and TRBJ2-5, with D unresolved. The material was PBMCs, obtained roughly 57 weeks after allogeneic stem cell transplant with calcineurin inhibitor and methotrexate. The chain's CDR3 is CASSFGFETQYF. In DNA form, the CDR3 reads TGCGCCAGCAGCTTCGGGTTCGAGACCCAGTACTTC.